The 22 T cell receptor beta chains in this list originate from one sample, sequenced in a study of persistence of HIV-infected CD4 T cells. Their recognized antigens are unknown. Cells were stimulated with overlapping HIV-1 Gag 15-mer peptides. CD4+ T cells upregulating both CD40 ligand and CD69 were sorted as responding cells. The immunoSEQ assay was version 4, run in survey mode. Here immunoSEQ multiplex PCR was the method, and the copy in TCRdb shows in-frame clones only, minus some. Of about 20,000 clones listed, 65% were seen once; the top ten hold 1.9%. This specimen consisted of CD4+ T cells sorted from PBMCs after roughly 18-hour stimulation, obtained from a patient who received antiretroviral therapy. The source is an adult woman with HIV who was CMV-seropositive.

In its sample, this clone ranks as medium-sized. The rearrangement uses TRBV5-1 and TRBJ2-2, with D tentatively TRBD2 (5 bases). This CDR3 has 13 residues. Trimming took off 5 bases at V and 5 bases at J, with 10 bases between the two ends. Per germline, CDR1 SGHRS and CDR2 YFSETQ. This chain's CDR3 is CASRTGSTGELFF. The CDR3 bases are TGCGCCAGCAGGACGGGGTCGACCGGGGAGCTGTTTTTT.

This clone was recorded once. The chain links TRBV30 to TRBJ2-3; D may be TRBD2 (6 bases). CDR1 and CDR2 (germline): GTSNPN, SVGIG (reference sequence). Trimming stripped 8 bases from V and 0 bases from J, with 12 bases between. This CDR3 is 13 amino acids long. The CDR3 here is CAHKRGSTDTQYF. CDR3 sequence (DNA): TGTGCCCATAAACGGGGGAGCACAGATACGCAGTATTTT.

Worth noting for this clone: A read error may produce the germline difference seen at one junction end. V is TRBV5-6 and J is TRBJ2-2; D possibly corresponds to TRBD2 (6 bases). This CDR3 has 15 residues. Per germline, CDR1 SGHDT and CDR2 YYEEEE. This CDR3 is CAGSPNGGNTGELFF. CDR3 sequence (DNA): TGTGCCGGCAGCCCAAACGGGGGGAACACCGGGGAGCTGTTTTTT.

J is TRBJ1-1 and V is TRBV27; 11 nucleotides align to TRBD1. The V gene's germline CDR1 is MNHEY and CDR2 SMNVEV (reference sequence). V gave up 3 bases and J gave up 0 bases; unmatched junction bases: 6. The CDR3 runs 17 residues. In DNA, the CDR3 is TGTGCCAGCAGTTTCTTTGGGACAGGGGGAATGAACACTGAAGCTTTCTTT. Amino acid sequence: CASSFFGTGGMNTEAFF.

The chain joins TRBV5-3 to TRBJ2-7; possible D gene TRBD2, 6 bases. TRBV5-3 is an open reading frame whose function is uncertain. Trimming took off 3 bases at V and 2 bases at J, with 12 bases between the two ends. The CDR3 is made up of 14 amino acids. Here the CDR3 DNA reads TGTGCCAGAAGCTCGGGGTGGGGGGCCTACGAGCAGTACGTC. Encoded protein: CARSSGWGAYEQYV.

There are a few counts of this clone. This chain connects TRBV9 to TRBJ2-7; D uncertain. The CDR3 spans 13 residues. Trimming stripped 2 bases from V and 3 bases from J, with 9 bases between. Germline lookup yields CDR1 SGDLS and CDR2 YYNGEE. The CDR3 coding sequence is TGTGCCAGCAGCGTGCTACAGAACTACGAGCAGTACTTC. Amino acid sequence: CASSVLQNYEQYF.

The chain recombines TRBV5-1 with TRBJ1-2; unclear D gene. V was pared by 0 bases and J by 8 bases, with 11 bases between. Germline CDR1 and CDR2: SGHRS and YFSETQ. CDR3 length: 13 amino acids. DNA for the CDR3: TGCGCCAGCAGCTTGGATTGGACGCAAGGCTACACCTTC. Encoded protein: CASSLDWTQGYTF.

The rearrangement joins TRBV6-5 to TRBJ1-2; maybe TRBD1 (5 bases). The germline V gene has CDR1 MNHEY and CDR2 SVGAGI. V was pared by 4 bases and J by 3 bases, with 9 bases between. The CDR3 has 13 amino acids. This CDR3 is CASSFRVDYGYTF. The CDR3, as DNA: TGTGCCAGCAGTTTCAGGGTCGACTATGGCTACACCTTC.

The rearrangement links TRBV19 to TRBJ1-5, with TRBD1 matching over 11 bases. Germline CDR1 is LNHDA and CDR2 is SQIVND (reference sequence). V shed 5 bases, J shed 6 bases, and the junction held 9 bases outside the gene matches. The CDR3 is 16 amino acids. The CDR3 is CASSRGQGAIIQPQHF. DNA of the CDR3: TGTGCCAGTAGTCGAGGACAGGGGGCGATAATTCAGCCCCAGCATTTT. Looking up the rest from reference TRBV19 and TRBJ1-5 gives the full variable domain: DGGITQSPKYLFRKEGQNVTLSCEQNLNHDAMYWYRQDPGQGLRLIYYSQIVNDFQKGDIAEGYSVSREKKESFPLTVTSAQKNPTAFYLCASSRGQGAIIQPQHFGDGTRLSIL.

The V call is TRBV5-5, the J call TRBJ2-7; D might be TRBD1 (6 bases). Germline CDR1 and CDR2: SGHKS and YYEKEE (reference sequence). V lost 4 bases and J lost 3, with 17 bases in between. This CDR3 spans 15 amino acids. The CDR3 reads CASSQGQSEIYEQYF. Written as DNA, the CDR3 is TGTGCCAGCAGCCAAGGACAGTCAGAAATCTACGAGCAGTACTTC.

J is TRBJ1-1 and V is TRBV7-3; maybe TRBD1 (5 bases). This CDR3 has 13 amino acids. CDR1 and CDR2 from the germline V gene are SGHTA and FQGTGA. V was pared by 3 bases and J by 5 bases, with 10 bases between. CDR3 loop: CASSLGTETEAFF. Written as DNA, the CDR3 is TGTGCCAGCAGCTTGGGGACGGAAACTGAAGCTTTCTTT.

The rearrangement links TRBV7-9 to TRBJ1-2, with no clear D. Germline loops: CDR1 SEHNR, CDR2 FQNEAQ (reference sequence). The CDR3 length is 14 residues. V was clipped by 1 base and J by 4 bases, with 10 bases between them. CDR3 nucleotides: TGTGCCAGCAGCTTAGGGGAAAAAAGCTATGGCTACACCTTC. Residues: CASSLGEKSYGYTF.

The chain has TRBV19 and TRBJ2-2; no reliable D call. Trimming removed 5 bases from V and 9 bases from J, with 4 bases in between. This CDR3 contains 10 residues. CDR1 LNHDA and CDR2 SQIVND come from the germline V gene (reference sequence). CDR3 in DNA: TGTGCCAGTAGTCGTCGGGAGCTGTTTTTT. Its protein product is CASSRRELFF.

This clone was counted a single time. The chain joins TRBV6-5 to TRBJ1-3, with a tentative D call TRBD1 (6 bases). Looked up from germline, CDR1 is MNHEY and CDR2 is SVGAGI. This CDR3 region has 13 residues. Trimming stripped 6 bases from V and 3 bases from J, with 9 bases between. Written as DNA, the CDR3 is TGTGCCAGCAGAGTCAGGGGTGGAAACACCATATATTTT. This translates into CASRVRGGNTIYF.

The chain couples TRBV19 to TRBJ2-6; no clear D gene. The V gene lost 5 bases and the J gene lost 2 bases, with 4 bases spanning the gap. This CDR3 has 13 amino acids. Germline loops: CDR1 LNHDA, CDR2 SQIVND (reference sequence). CDR3 DNA sequence: TGTGCCAGTAGTCGGACTGGGGCCAACGTCCTGACTTTC. Translating it yields CASSRTGANVLTF.

The CDR3 sequence: CASRRVTEAFF. CDR3 DNA sequence: TGTGCCAGCAGACGAGTGACTGAAGCTTTCTTT. The chain links TRBV25-1 to TRBJ1-1; no reliable D call. Germline CDR1 is MGHDK and CDR2 is SYGVNS. With 6 bases removed from V and 5 bases from J, the gap between germline ends came to 7 bases. This CDR3 comprises 11 residues.

V is TRBV2 and J is TRBJ2-3; TRBD2 matches at 10 bases. From germline, CDR1 is SNHLY and CDR2 FYNNEI. The CDR3 is made up of 15 amino acids. The J segment lost 2 bases and the V segment lost 11 bases, leaving 10 bases of the junction unmatched. The CDR3 here is CAGGTSGETTDTQYF. CDR3 DNA sequence: TGTGCCGGGGGAACTAGCGGGGAGACCACAGATACGCAGTATTTT.

The CDR3 nucleotides are TGTGCCAGCAGTTCGAGGGCTGAAGCTTTCTTT. It yields the protein CASSSRAEAFF. J is TRBJ1-1 and V is TRBV6-2 or TRBV6-3; D is unclear. Germline CDR1 reads MNHEY; CDR2 reads SVGEGT. The V and J ends lost 4 bases and 6 bases respectively, with 6 bases between them. CDR3 length: 11 residues.

CDR3 region: CASSHPGVSGANVLTF. The CDR3 DNA reads TGTGCCAGCAGTCACCCAGGGGTTTCTGGGGCCAACGTCCTGACTTTC. The V gene is TRBV5-4, the J gene TRBJ2-6; D might be TRBD1 (6 bases). The CDR3 runs 16 residues. Deletions cut 5 bases from V and 1 base from J, with 13 bases between. CDR1 SGHNT and CDR2 YYREEE come from the germline V gene (reference sequence).

The chain joins TRBV25-1 to TRBJ1-6; D remains ambiguous. CDR1 MGHDK and CDR2 SYGVNS come from the germline V gene. This CDR3 spans 15 amino acids. Trimming shortened V by 4 bases and J by 3 bases, and 10 bases separated the two germline ends. The CDR3: CASSAAQIYNSPLHF. The CDR3 coding sequence is TGTGCCAGCAGTGCTGCACAAATCTATAATTCACCCCTCCACTTT.

By sample share, this clone is medium-sized. CDR3 residues: CASTEGGYEQYF. Here the CDR3 DNA reads TGTGCCAGCACCGAAGGAGGTTACGAGCAGTACTTC. The rearrangement uses TRBV2 and TRBJ2-7, with D maybe TRBD2 (5 bases). Germline V gives CDR1 SNHLY, CDR2 FYNNEI. This CDR3 is built from 12 residues. The germline V and J ends were trimmed by 7 bases and 4 bases, with 11 bases remaining between them.

The rearrangement links TRBV19 to TRBJ1-1, with a tentative D call TRBD1 (6 bases). The V end was cut by 8 bases, the J end by 4 bases, with 14 bases between. Germline lookup yields CDR1 LNHDA and CDR2 SQIVND (reference sequence). CDR3 length equals 13 residues. CDR3 bases: TGTGCCAGTCGGCCAGGGGTTGTCACTGAAGCTTTCTTT. This gives the protein CASRPGVVTEAFF.